These 27 T cell receptor beta chains originate from one sample sequenced in a study of identical twins. In TCRdb, the 5' RACE reads were re-called with MiXCR into one record per CDR3 protein. Among about 660,000 distinct CDR3 sequences, 8.6% were seen once, and the ten largest hold 0.8% to 1%. The same data also contributed to another study, on yellow fever vaccine responses in identical twins.

The sample consisted of PBMCs. These receptor sequences come from a young woman in good health.

This chain links TRBV27 with TRBJ2-7; D is perhaps TRBD1 (5 bases). V lost 2 bases, J lost 2 bases, and 13 bases lay in between. The CDR3 runs to 15 residues. Germline lookup yields CDR1 MNHEY and CDR2 SMNVEV (reference sequence). Here the CDR3 DNA reads TGTGCCAGCAGTTTAACCCAGGGAATAACCTACGAGCAGTACTTC. This gives the protein CASSLTQGITYEQYF.

This clonotype showed up many times. V is TRBV3-1 and J is TRBJ1-3; D is unclear. Trimming stripped 4 bases from V and 2 bases from J, with 3 bases between. CDR3 length: 12 residues. The germline V gene encodes CDR1 LGHDT and CDR2 YNNKEL (reference sequence). CDR3 nucleotide sequence: TGTGCCAGCAGCCTCGCTGGAAACACCATATATTTT. Its protein is CASSLAGNTIYF.

The chain combines TRBV27 with TRBJ1-5, with no clear D. The CDR3 loop spans 12 amino acids. V dropped 3 bases and J dropped 7 bases, with 7 bases sitting between them. Per the germline V gene, CDR1 is MNHEY and CDR2 is SMNVEV (reference sequence). CDR3 in amino acids: CASSFFGQPQHF. In nucleotides, the CDR3 is TGTGCCAGCAGTTTTTTCGGACAGCCCCAGCATTTT.

This clonotype was detected many times. The chain couples TRBV7-8 to TRBJ2-2, with D uncertain. The CDR3 contains 10 residues. The germline gives CDR1 SGHVS, CDR2 FQNEAQ. The V end was cut by 10 bases, the J end by 5 bases, with 5 bases between. The CDR3: CATGTGELFF. The CDR3 DNA sequence: TGTGCCACCGGGACCGGGGAGCTGTTTTTT.

This clonotype has at least ten counts. The chain is built from TRBV4-2 and TRBJ2-7, with no clear D. Trimming pared 0 bases from V and 6 bases from J, leaving 9 bases between. The germline gives CDR1 LGHNA, CDR2 YNFKEQ. CDR3 length equals 13 residues. This CDR3 is CASSQDDLGEQYF. In nucleotides, the CDR3 is TGTGCCAGCAGCCAAGATGACCTCGGCGAGCAGTACTTC.

This chain joins TRBV29-1 and TRBJ2-5; D remains ambiguous. Trimming removed 1 base at V and 3 bases at J, with 9 bases between. The CDR3 extends over 13 amino acids. Germline V CDR1 and CDR2: SQVTM, ANQGSEA. This CDR3 is CSVEGAWKETQYF. CDR3 coding DNA: TGCAGCGTTGAAGGGGCTTGGAAAGAGACCCAGTACTTC.

This clonotype was seen ten or more times. The chain has TRBV6-1 and TRBJ2-1; 13 bases align to TRBD2. Germline V gene lookup returns CDR1 MNHNS and CDR2 SASEGT. The V and J ends lost 9 bases and 7 bases, in that order; junction bases with no gene match: 6. The length of the CDR3 is 14 residues. In nucleotides, the CDR3 is TGTGCCAGTCGACCGGGACTAGCGGGAAATGAGCAGTTCTTC. Amino acids: CASRPGLAGNEQFF.

J is TRBJ2-5 and V is TRBV4-1; the D is unclear. Per the germline V gene, CDR1 is MGHRA and CDR2 is YSYEKL. Between the trimmed V and J ends, which lost 1 base and 1 base, there was a span of 10 bases. The CDR3 is 15 residues long. CDR3 in amino acids: CASSQGLGTQETQYF. For the CDR3, the DNA is TGCGCCAGCAGCCAAGGGCTGGGCACCCAAGAGACCCAGTACTTC.

The chain combines TRBV5-1 with TRBJ1-1; D unresolved. Germline CDR1 is SGHRS and CDR2 is YFSETQ. This CDR3 region has 16 residues. With 1 base removed from V and 2 bases from J, the gap between germline ends came to 15 bases. The DNA for the CDR3 is TGCGCCAGCAGCTTGTCGGGCGCACGGGGAAACACTGAAGCTTTCTTT. Translated, it gives CASSLSGARGNTEAFF.

The chain is built from TRBV10-3 and TRBJ2-1; 13 bases line up with TRBD2. V was pared by 4 bases and J by 0 bases, with 9 bases of the junction left unmatched. Germline-derived CDR1 and CDR2 are ENHRY and SYGVKD. This CDR3 has 19 residues. CDR3 in amino acids: CAISAVTSGRPGSYNEQFF. The CDR3 bases are TGTGCCATCAGTGCTGTGACTAGCGGGAGGCCAGGCTCCTACAATGAGCAGTTCTTC.

This clonotype has more than one count but fewer than ten. This chain links TRBV30 with TRBJ2-7; tentative D call: TRBD2 (6 bases). Germline V gives CDR1 GTSNPN, CDR2 SVGIG (reference sequence). This CDR3 is 10 amino acids long. Trimming took off 7 bases at V and 6 bases at J, with 10 bases between the two ends. The DNA for the CDR3 is TGTGCCTCGGGGGAGGTCGAGCAGTACTTC. This codes for CASGEVEQYF.

This clonotype has only a few counts. This sequence joins TRBV18 and TRBJ2-7; 11 positions match TRBD2. The CDR3 contains 15 residues. CDR1 is KGHSH, CDR2 LQKENI, per germline. The V gene end was trimmed by 3 bases and the J gene end by 6 bases; junction bases not matched to a gene: 7. CDR3 DNA sequence: TGTGCCAGCTCACCCCTTGAGACTAGCGGGACCGAGCAGTACTTC. Protein sequence: CASSPLETSGTEQYF.

The chain uses TRBV10-2 and TRBJ2-3; D may match TRBD1 or TRBD2 (6 bases each). The V end was cut by 2 bases, the J end by 4 bases, with 7 bases between. The germline V gene has CDR1 WSHSY and CDR2 SAAADI. The length of the CDR3 is 13 residues. The CDR3 protein is CASSERGPDTQYF. The CDR3 DNA reads as TGCGCCAGCAGTGAGCGGGGGCCAGATACGCAGTATTTT.

The V and J genes are TRBV20-1 and TRBJ1-5, with D hard to call. Trimming shortened V by 0 bases and J by 2 bases, and 14 bases separated the two germline ends. There are 16 residues in the CDR3. Germline V gene sequence: CDR1 DFQATT, CDR2 SNEGSKA (reference sequence). The CDR3 here is CSARDGARRGNQPQHF. CDR3 nucleotides: TGCAGTGCTAGAGATGGAGCCCGGAGGGGCAATCAGCCCCAGCATTTT.

This clonotype was recorded at least ten times. The V and J genes are TRBV5-1 and TRBJ2-5; D is perhaps TRBD2 (5 bases). The V end was cut by 0 bases, the J end by 2 bases, with 11 bases between. This CDR3 has 15 amino acids. Germline lookup yields CDR1 SGHRS and CDR2 YFSETQ. As DNA, the CDR3 is TGCGCCAGCAGCTTGGCAGCGGACCTACAAGAGACCCAGTACTTC. As protein: CASSLAADLQETQYF.

The gene calls are TRBV6-1 and TRBJ2-2; the match to TRBD1 covers 9 bases. V lost 6 bases to trimming and J lost 3 bases; unmatched junction nucleotides: 11. Per germline, CDR1 MNHNS and CDR2 SASEGT. The CDR3 contains 17 residues. The CDR3 sequence: CASRSRQGGRDTGELFF. CDR3 DNA sequence: TGTGCCAGCAGATCCCGACAGGGGGGTAGGGACACCGGGGAGCTGTTTTTT.

This clonotype was recorded a few times. The chain is built from TRBV20-1 and TRBJ2-7; 8 nucleotides match TRBD2. The V gene end was trimmed by 0 bases and the J gene end by 0 bases; junction bases not matched to a gene: 1. Germline V CDR1 and CDR2: DFQATT, SNEGSKA (reference sequence). The CDR3 consists of 14 residues. CDR3 protein: CSARETSGSYEQYF. The CDR3 DNA reads TGCAGTGCTAGAGAAACTAGCGGCTCCTACGAGCAGTACTTC.

The sample holds a few counts of this clonotype. The chain recombines TRBV20-1 with TRBJ2-7; unclear D gene. The germline gives CDR1 DFQATT, CDR2 SNEGSKA (reference sequence). V lost 0 bases, J lost 9 bases, and 15 bases lay in between. The CDR3 has 13 amino acids. The CDR3 nucleotides are TGCAGTGCTAGAGATTTTCGAGCCGCCGCGCAGTACTTC. Translation gives CSARDFRAAAQYF.

This clonotype showed up just a few times. In DNA, the CDR3 is TGTGCCAGCAGCAAACGGAGGACGGACACAGATACGCAGTATTTT. Its protein product is CASSKRRTDTDTQYF. The rearrangement joins TRBV7-9 to TRBJ2-3, with a tentative D call TRBD2 (5 bases). The ends were cut back, 5 bases at V and 2 bases at J, with 14 bases in the middle. CDR1 SEHNR and CDR2 FQNEAQ come from the germline V gene (reference sequence). This CDR3 is 15 amino acids long.

This clonotype came up many times. This chain joins TRBV25-1 and TRBJ1-6; D ambiguous. Germline V gene sequence: CDR1 MGHDK, CDR2 SYGVNS. The CDR3 loop spans 14 amino acids. V lost 2 bases and J lost 7, with 9 bases in between. The CDR3 is CASSERKGNSPLHF. As DNA, the CDR3 is TGTGCCAGCAGTGAAAGAAAGGGAAATTCACCCCTCCACTTT. The variable domain in full, completed from reference TRBV25-1 and TRBJ1-6, reads EADIYQTPRYLVIGTGKKITLECSQTMGHDKMYWYQQDPGMELHLIHYSYGVNSTEKGDLSSESTVSRIRTEHFPLTLESARPSHTSQYLCASSERKGNSPLHFGNGTRLTVT.

This clonotype was counted between two and nine times. This sequence joins TRBV6-2 or TRBV6-3 and TRBJ2-6, with 8 bases matching TRBD1. V was clipped by 0 bases and J by 0 bases; unmatched bases: 10. Germline values: CDR1 MNHEY, CDR2 SVGEGT. There are 20 residues in the CDR3. The CDR3 nucleotides are TGTGCCAGCAGTTACTCACCTACTGACAGGGGACCCTCTGGGGCCAACGTCCTGACTTTC. Translation gives CASSYSPTDRGPSGANVLTF.

The table lists this clonotype with many counts. The CDR3 here is CASSSRGPDRGGQTQYF. The CDR3 DNA is TGTGCCAGCAGTTCGCGGGGACCAGACAGGGGTGGACAGACCCAGTACTTC. V gene TRBV12-3 or TRBV12-4 combines with J gene TRBJ2-5; TRBD1 agrees at 8 bases. Trimming at V came to 4 bases and at J to 6 bases, leaving 16 bases not matched to a gene. This CDR3 region has 17 residues.

This clonotype was found many times. This rearrangement joins TRBV5-6 to TRBJ2-2; no firm D call. CDR1 is SGHDT and CDR2 is YYEEEE in the germline V gene. The CDR3 runs 14 residues. V shed 6 bases and J shed 5 bases, with 14 bases lying between them. The CDR3 region is CASTEIRRTGELFF. CDR3 coding DNA: TGTGCCAGCACGGAGATCCGGCGGACCGGGGAGCTGTTTTTT.

The sample holds many counts of this clonotype. The gene calls are TRBV6-1 and TRBJ2-5, with 7 bases matching TRBD1. The germline gives CDR1 MNHNS, CDR2 SASEGT. The CDR3 runs to 14 residues. V lost 5 bases and J lost 5; bases outside the gene matches: 8. The CDR3 nucleotides read TGTGCCAGCAGTCGCTACAGGGGTTCGGAGACCCAGTACTTC. Translated: CASSRYRGSETQYF.

This chain connects TRBV6-1 to TRBJ2-3; unclear D gene. Trimming took 7 bases from V and 0 from J, leaving 17 bases between them. This CDR3 comprises 16 residues. Per the germline V gene, CDR1 is MNHNS and CDR2 is SASEGT. In nucleotides, the CDR3 is TGTGCCAGCACCCCCACTGGCAGCCTTAGCACAGATACGCAGTATTTT. Translation gives CASTPTGSLSTDTQYF.

The CDR3 is CASSRTGSYQPQHF. Written as DNA, the CDR3 is TGTGCCAGCAGCCGGACAGGGAGCTATCAGCCCCAGCATTTT. The V and J genes are TRBV12-3 or TRBV12-4 and TRBJ1-5; the match to TRBD1 covers 8 bases. This CDR3 contains 14 residues. The junction had 6 bases not matched to a gene; V was cut back by 6 bases and J by 5 bases.

The sample holds a few counts of this clonotype. The chain couples TRBV28 to TRBJ2-5; D uncertain. The CDR3 extends over 15 amino acids. Germline CDR1 MDHEN, CDR2 SYDVKM. Trimming removed 5 bases from V and 1 base from J, with 14 bases in between. CDR3 DNA sequence: TGTGCCAGCAGTCTGCGTTTCTTGACCCAAGAGACCCAGTACTTC. Protein: CASSLRFLTQETQYF.